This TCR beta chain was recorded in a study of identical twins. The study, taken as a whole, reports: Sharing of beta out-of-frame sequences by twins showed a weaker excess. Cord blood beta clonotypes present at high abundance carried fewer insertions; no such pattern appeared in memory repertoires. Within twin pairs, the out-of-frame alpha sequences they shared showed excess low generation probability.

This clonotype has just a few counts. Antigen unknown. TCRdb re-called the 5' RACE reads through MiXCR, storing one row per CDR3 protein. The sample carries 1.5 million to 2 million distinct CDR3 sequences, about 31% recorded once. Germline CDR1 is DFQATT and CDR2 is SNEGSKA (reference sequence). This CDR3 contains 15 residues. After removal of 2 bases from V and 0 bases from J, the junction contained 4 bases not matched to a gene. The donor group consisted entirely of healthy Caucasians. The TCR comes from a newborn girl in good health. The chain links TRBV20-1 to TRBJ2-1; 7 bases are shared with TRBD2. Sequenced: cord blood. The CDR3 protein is CSARPSGASYNEQFF. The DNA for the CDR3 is TGCAGTGCTAGACCTAGCGGAGCCTCCTACAATGAGCAGTTCTTC.